This T cell receptor (beta chain) was recovered during a study of Ad26.COV2.S vaccination and SARS-CoV-2 variants. The wider study: Dosing was one shot or two shots 56 days apart.

The sample's treatment: 19 received Ad26.COV2.S at low or high dose, single or two shots; about 5 received placebo; per-sample allocation not given. The investigators took samples on day 63 after the first vaccine or placebo injection. The table came from immunoSEQ multiplex PCR; TCRdb's copy has only in-frame clones and leaves some out. This table has around 400,000 clones, roughly 90% appearing once. The count of this clone is one. Its cognate antigen is unknown. V was clipped by 4 bases and J by 4 bases, with 17 bases between them. Germline V gives CDR1 GTSNPN, CDR2 SVGIG (reference sequence). The length of the CDR3 is 14 residues. Overall study findings and caveats: Across vaccine and placebo recipients, the breadth of non-spike TCRs was similar.

V and J are TRBV30 and TRBJ2-7; either TRBD1 or TRBD2 may fit D (5 bases each). The source material was peripheral blood, sampled in a trial of Ad26.COV2.S vaccine versus placebo. The source of this sequence is a person aged 18-60 years who received the Ad26.COV2.S COVID-19 vaccine or a placebo. This CDR3 reads CAWTGTLIQYEQYF. The CDR3, as DNA: TGTGCCTGGACCGGGACCCTCATCCAGTACGAGCAGTACTTC. Filled out from reference TRBV30 and TRBJ2-7, the complete variable domain reads SQTIHQWPATLVQPVGSPLSLECTVEGTSNPNLYWYRQAAGRGLQLLFYSVGIGQISSEVPQNLSASRPQDRQFILSSKKLLLSDSGFYLCAWTGTLIQYEQYFGPGTRLTVT.